The clone carrying this TCR beta chain was seen once. Antigen specificity is unknown. Sequenced by immunoSEQ multiplex PCR; TCRdb stores in-frame clones only, minus some. The sample has about 25,000 clones; approximately 83% are singletons. This sample stems from a study of T cells in localized non-small cell lung cancer. General study points: Clonality peaked in uninvolved adjacent lung rather than tumor.

Between the trimmed V and J ends, which lost 3 bases and 5 bases, there was a span of 10 bases. The CDR3 has 13 amino acids. Germline V gene data show CDR1 as SGHTA and CDR2 as FQGNSA. V and J are TRBV7-2 and TRBJ2-5; no firm D call. This receptor was taken from a male donor aged 60 or over with stage II squamous cell lung carcinoma. The sample here was peripheral blood, taken before any cancer treatment. This CDR3 reads CASSFGIVETQYF. The CDR3 DNA sequence: TGTGCCAGCAGCTTTGGTATCGTGGAGACCCAGTACTTC.